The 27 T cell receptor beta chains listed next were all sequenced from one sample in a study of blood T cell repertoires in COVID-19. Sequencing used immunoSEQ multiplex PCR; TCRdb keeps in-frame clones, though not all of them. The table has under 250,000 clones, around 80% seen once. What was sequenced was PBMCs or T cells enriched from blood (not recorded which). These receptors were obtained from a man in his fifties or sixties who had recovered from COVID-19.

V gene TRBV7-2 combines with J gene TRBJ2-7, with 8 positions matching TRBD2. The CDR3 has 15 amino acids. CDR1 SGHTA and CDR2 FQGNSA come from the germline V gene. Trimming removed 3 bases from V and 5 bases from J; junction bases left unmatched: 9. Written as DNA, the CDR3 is TGTGCCAGCAGCTTTTTTGTCGGGGGGGCTCACGAGCAGTACTTC. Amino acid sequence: CASSFFVGGAHEQYF.

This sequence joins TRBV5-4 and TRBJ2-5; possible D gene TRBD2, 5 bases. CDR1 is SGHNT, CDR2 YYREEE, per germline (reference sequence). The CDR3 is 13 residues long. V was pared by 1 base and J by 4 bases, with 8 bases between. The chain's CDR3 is CASSLPGGETQYF. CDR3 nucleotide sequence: TGTGCCAGCAGCTTGCCAGGAGGAGAGACCCAGTACTTC. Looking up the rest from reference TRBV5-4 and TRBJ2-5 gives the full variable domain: ETGVTQSPTHLIKTRGQQVTLRCSSQSGHNTVSWYQQALGQGPQFIFQYYREEENGRGNFPPRFSGLQFPNYSSELNVNALELDDSALYLCASSLPGGETQYFGPGTRLLVL.

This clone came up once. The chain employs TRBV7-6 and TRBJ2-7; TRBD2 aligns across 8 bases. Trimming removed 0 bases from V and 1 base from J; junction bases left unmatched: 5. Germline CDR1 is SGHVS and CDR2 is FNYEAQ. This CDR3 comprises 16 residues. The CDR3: CASSLATSGGSYEQYF. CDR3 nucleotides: TGTGCCAGCAGCTTAGCGACCAGCGGGGGATCCTACGAGCAGTACTTC.

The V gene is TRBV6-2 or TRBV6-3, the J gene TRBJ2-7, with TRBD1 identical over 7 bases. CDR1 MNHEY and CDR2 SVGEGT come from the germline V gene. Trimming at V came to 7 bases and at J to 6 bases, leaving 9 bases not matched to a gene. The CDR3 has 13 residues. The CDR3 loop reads CASTPYRGVEQYF. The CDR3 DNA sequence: TGTGCCAGCACCCCATACAGGGGAGTCGAGCAGTACTTC.

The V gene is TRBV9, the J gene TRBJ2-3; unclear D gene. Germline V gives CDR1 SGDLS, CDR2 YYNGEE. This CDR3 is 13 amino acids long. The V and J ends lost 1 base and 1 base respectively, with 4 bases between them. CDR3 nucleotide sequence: TGTGCCAGCAGCGTAACTGGCACAGATACGCAGTATTTT. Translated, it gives CASSVTGTDTQYF.

CDR3 loop: CSASRSGQETQYF. The DNA of the CDR3 is TGCAGTGCTAGTCGCTCAGGACAAGAGACCCAGTACTTC. The chain has TRBV20-1 and TRBJ2-5; no reliable D call. With 3 bases removed from V and 2 bases from J, the gap between germline ends came to 10 bases. Per germline, CDR1 DFQATT and CDR2 SNEGSKA (reference sequence). The CDR3 covers 13 residues.

As DNA, the CDR3 is TGTGCCTGGAGTGGACAGGGATACGAGCAGTACTTC. This sequence encodes CAWSGQGYEQYF. The chain recombines TRBV30 with TRBJ2-7; 7 bases fit TRBD1. CDR3 length: 12 residues. The germline V gene has CDR1 GTSNPN and CDR2 SVGIG (reference sequence). V was clipped by 1 base and J by 4 bases; unmatched bases: 1.

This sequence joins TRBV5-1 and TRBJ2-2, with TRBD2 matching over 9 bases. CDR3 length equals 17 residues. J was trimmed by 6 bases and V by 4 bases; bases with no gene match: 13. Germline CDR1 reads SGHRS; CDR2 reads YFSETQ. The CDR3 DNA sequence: TGCGCCAGCAGCCCACGACCGGGACTAGCTGGGCCCGGGGAGCTGTTTTTT. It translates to CASSPRPGLAGPGELFF.

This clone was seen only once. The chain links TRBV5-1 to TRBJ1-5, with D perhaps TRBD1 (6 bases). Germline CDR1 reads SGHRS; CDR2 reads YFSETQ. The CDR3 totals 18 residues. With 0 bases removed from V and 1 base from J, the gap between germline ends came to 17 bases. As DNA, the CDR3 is TGCGCCAGCAGCTTGGTGCTAACAGGGTGGCAGAGCAATCAGCCCCAGCATTTT. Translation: CASSLVLTGWQSNQPQHF.

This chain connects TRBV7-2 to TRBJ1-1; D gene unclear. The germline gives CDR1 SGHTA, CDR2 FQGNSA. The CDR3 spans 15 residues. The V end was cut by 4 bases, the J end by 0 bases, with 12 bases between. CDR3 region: CASSSRGFMNTEAFF. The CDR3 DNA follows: TGTGCCAGCAGCTCCCGGGGATTTATGAACACTGAAGCTTTCTTT.

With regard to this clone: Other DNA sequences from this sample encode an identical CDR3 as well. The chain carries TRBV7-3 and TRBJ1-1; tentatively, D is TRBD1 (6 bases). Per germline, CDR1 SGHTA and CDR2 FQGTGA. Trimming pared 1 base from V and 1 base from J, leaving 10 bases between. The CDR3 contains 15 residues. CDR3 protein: CASSLNAGENTEAFF. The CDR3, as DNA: TGTGCCAGCAGCTTAAATGCAGGGGAGAACACTGAAGCTTTCTTT.

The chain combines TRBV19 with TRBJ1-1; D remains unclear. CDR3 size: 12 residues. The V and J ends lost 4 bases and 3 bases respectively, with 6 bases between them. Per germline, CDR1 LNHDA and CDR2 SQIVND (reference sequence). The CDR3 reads CASSTGYTEAFF. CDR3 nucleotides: TGTGCCAGTAGTACGGGGTACACTGAAGCTTTCTTT.

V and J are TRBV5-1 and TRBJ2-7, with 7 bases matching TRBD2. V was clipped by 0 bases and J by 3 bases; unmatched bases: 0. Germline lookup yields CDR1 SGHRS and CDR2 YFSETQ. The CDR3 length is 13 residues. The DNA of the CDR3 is TGCGCCAGCAGCTTGGCTAGCGGCTACGAGCAGTACTTC. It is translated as CASSLASGYEQYF.

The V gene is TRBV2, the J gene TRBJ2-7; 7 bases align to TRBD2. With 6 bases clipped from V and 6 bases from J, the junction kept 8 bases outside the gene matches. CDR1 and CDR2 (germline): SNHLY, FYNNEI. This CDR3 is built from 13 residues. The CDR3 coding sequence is TGTGCCAGCAGCGGCGGGGGTCTCGGCGAGCAGTACTTC. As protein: CASSGGGLGEQYF.

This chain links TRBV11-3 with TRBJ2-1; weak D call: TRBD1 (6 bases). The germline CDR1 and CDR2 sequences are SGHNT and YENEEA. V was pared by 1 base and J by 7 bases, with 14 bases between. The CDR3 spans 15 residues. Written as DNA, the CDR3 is TGTGCCAGCAGCTTAGTGTTAGGACAGAAAAATGAGCAGTTCTTC. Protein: CASSLVLGQKNEQFF. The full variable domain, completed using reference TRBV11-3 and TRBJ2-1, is EAGVVQSPRYKIIEKKQPVAFWCNPISGHNTLYWYLQNLGQGPELLIRYENEEAVDDSQLPKDRFSAERLKGVDSTLKIQPAELGDSAVYLCASSLVLGQKNEQFFGPGTRLTVL.

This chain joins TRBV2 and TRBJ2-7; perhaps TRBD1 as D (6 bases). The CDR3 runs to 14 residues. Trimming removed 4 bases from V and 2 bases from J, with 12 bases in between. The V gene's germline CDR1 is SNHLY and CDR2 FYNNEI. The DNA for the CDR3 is TGTGCCAGCAGTGCCGGGACATATACCTACGAGCAGTACTTC. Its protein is CASSAGTYTYEQYF.

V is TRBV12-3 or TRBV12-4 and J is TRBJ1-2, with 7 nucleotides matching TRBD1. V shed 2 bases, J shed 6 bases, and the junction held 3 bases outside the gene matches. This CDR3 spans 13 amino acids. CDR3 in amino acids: CASSLSRGNGYTF. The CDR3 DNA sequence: TGTGCCAGCAGTTTAAGCAGGGGGAATGGCTACACCTTC.

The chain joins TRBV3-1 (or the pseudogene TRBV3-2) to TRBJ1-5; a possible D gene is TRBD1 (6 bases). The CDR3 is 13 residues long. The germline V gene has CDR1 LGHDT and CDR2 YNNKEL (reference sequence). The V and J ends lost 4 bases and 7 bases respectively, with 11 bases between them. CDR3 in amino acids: CASSLGGEQPQHF. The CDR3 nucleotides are TGTGCCAGCAGCCTAGGGGGGGAACAGCCCCAGCATTTT.

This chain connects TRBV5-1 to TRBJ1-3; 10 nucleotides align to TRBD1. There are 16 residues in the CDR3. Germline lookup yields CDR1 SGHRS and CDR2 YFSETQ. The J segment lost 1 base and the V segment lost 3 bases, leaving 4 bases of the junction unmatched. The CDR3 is CASSSGTGVSGNTIYF. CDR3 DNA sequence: TGCGCCAGCAGCTCCGGGACAGGGGTATCTGGAAACACCATATATTTT.

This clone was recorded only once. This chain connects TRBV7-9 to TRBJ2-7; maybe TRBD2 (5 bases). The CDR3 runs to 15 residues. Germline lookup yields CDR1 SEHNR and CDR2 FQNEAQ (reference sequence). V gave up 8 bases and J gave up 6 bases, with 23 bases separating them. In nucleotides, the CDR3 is TGTGCCAGCGCCGCCCGGGATCAACGCTTCTTCGAGCAGTACTTC. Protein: CASAARDQRFFEQYF. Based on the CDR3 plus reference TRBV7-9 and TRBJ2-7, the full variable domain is DTGVSQNPRHKITKRGQNVTFRCDPISEHNRLYWYRQTLGQGPEFLTYFQNEAQLEKSRLLSDRFSAERPKGSFSTLEIQRTEQGDSAMYLCASAARDQRFFEQYFGPGTRLTVT.

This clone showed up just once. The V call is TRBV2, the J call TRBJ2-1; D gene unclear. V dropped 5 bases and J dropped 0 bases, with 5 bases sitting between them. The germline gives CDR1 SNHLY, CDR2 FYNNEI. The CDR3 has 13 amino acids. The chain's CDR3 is CASSSVSYNEQFF. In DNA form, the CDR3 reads TGTGCCAGCAGTAGCGTCTCCTACAATGAGCAGTTCTTC. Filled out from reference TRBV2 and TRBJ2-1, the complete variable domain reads EPEVTQTPSHQVTQMGQEVILRCVPISNHLYFYWYRQILGQKVEFLVSFYNNEISEKSEIFDDQFSVERPDGSNFTLKIRSTKLEDSAMYFCASSSVSYNEQFFGPGTRLTVL.

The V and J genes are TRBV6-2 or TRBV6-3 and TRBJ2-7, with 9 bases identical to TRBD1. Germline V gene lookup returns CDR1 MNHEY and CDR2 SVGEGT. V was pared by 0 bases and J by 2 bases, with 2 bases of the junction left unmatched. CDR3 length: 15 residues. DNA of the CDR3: TGTGCCAGCAGTTACTCGACAGGGGGGACCTACGAGCAGTACTTC. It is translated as CASSYSTGGTYEQYF.

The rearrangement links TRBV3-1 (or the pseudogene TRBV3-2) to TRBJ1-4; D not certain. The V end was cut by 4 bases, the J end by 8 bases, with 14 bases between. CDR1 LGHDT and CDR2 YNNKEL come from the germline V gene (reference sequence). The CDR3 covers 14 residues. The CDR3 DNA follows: TGTGCCAGCAGCCCGGACGGAGGAAGAGAAAAACTGTTTTTT. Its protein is CASSPDGGREKLFF.

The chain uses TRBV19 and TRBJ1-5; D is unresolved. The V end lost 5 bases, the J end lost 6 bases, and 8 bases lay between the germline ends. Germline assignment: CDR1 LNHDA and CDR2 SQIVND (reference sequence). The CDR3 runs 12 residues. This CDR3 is CASSFVGQPQHF. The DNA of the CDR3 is TGTGCCAGTAGTTTTGTCGGTCAGCCCCAGCATTTT.

The CDR3 sequence is CASRAGGVDEQFF. CDR3 in DNA: TGTGCCAGCCGAGCGGGGGGCGTGGATGAGCAGTTCTTC. The chain uses TRBV6-5 and TRBJ2-1, with 9 bases lining up with TRBD2. Trimming took 8 bases from V and 8 from J; bases not matched to a gene: 7. The CDR3 has 13 residues. Germline CDR1 MNHEY, CDR2 SVGAGI.

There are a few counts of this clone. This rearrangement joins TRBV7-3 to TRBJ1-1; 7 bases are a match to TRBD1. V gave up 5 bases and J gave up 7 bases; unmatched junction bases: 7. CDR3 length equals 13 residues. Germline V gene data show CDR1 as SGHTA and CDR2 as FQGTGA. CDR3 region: CASSPTGEGEAFF. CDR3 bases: TGTGCCAGCAGCCCCACAGGGGAAGGTGAAGCTTTCTTT.

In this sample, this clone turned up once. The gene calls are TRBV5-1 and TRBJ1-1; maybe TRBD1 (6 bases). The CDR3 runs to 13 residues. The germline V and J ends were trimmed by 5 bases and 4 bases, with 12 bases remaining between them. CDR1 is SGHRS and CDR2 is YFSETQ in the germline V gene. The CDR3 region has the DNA TGCGCCAGCAGGAGGGAAGGGGGCACTGAAGCTTTCTTT. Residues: CASRREGGTEAFF.